This T cell receptor beta chain was obtained from a study of identical twins (dated by TCRdb to 2015 to 2016). Context from the whole study: The study deep-sequenced TCR alpha and beta repertoires from monozygotic twins, unrelated adults of various ages and cord blood to test whether fetal clonotypes persist. Replicate twin experiments were performed at different times using different library preparation protocols to rule out contamination. Overall results and qualifications from the work: Fewer insertions were carried by abundant cord blood beta clonotypes; a weaker similar trend was observed in young adult naive repertoires, while no such trend was observed in memory repertoires. The excess sharing between twins in beta out-of-frame sequences was weaker because fewer shared sequences reduced the signal-to-noise ratio. Out-of-frame TCR alpha sharing in monozygotic twins was systematically underestimated by recombination models, whereas sharing between unrelated individuals was in agreement with the recombination models. Conclusions relied on cross-sectional statistical analysis, since the same donors could not be followed over many years. Invariant T cells such as MAIT and iNKT could partly confound zero-insertion analyses, although diverse VJ usage argued against such confounding for most clonotypes. Compared with coincidental sharing between unrelated individuals, an excess of low generation-probability sequences was observed among out-of-frame TCR alpha sequences shared between twins.

CDR1 and CDR2 are read off the germline V gene (reference sequence) as LGHDT and YNNKEL. V drops 0 bases and J drops 1 base, leaving 18 bases in between. The CDR3 runs 18 amino acids, cysteine and phenylalanine included. The entry retains the CDR3 DNA only, 54 bases that are in frame from base 1. Library preparation employed 5' RACE. Sequenced on an Illumina HiSeq 2000. Template switching introduced a universal primer binding site; the final cDNA contained a unique molecular identifier, enabling accurate counting of TCR cDNA molecules. Specific primers in the conserved constant-segment region were used to synthesize first-strand cDNA for the TCR alpha and beta chains. Each cDNA library was double barcoded, with a SMART-Mk sample barcode plus Illumina barcodes, to control for contamination. Two successive PCR steps introduced TruSeq adapter sequences along with Illumina sample barcodes. Sequencing of the TCR alpha and beta cDNA libraries was done on the Illumina HiSeq platform using custom primers. From the authors' description of their analysis: MiGEC processed the raw reads to extract unique molecular identifiers, while MiXCR was used to determine the CDR3 positions. Recombination models were inferred per individual with the repgenHMM and IGoR tools using an EM algorithm. The tcR package in R was used for shared clonotype analysis, with sharing normalized by the product of cloneset sizes. To study raw recombination without the effects of thymic and clonal selection, out-of-frame nonproductive sequences were analyzed. The public reads were reanalyzed by TCRdb: fastp trimming at Q25, MiXCR alignment, in-frame beta chains only. Each entry merges the rows of one CDR3 protein and shows their most common DNA and genes. TCRdb, not the authors, supplied the V and J calls. The sample table shows some 570,000 distinct CDR3 sequences, and more than 20% are seen once. Clones ranked in the top ten supply approximately 0.5% of the sample.

Remarks on this clonotype: Its binding antigen is unknown. Base qualities are missing; no much larger clone stands one base away.

Every donor in the study was a healthy Caucasian. The twin cohort consisted of three pairs of female monozygotic twins, all aged roughly 18 to 30 years. CD4+ and CD8+ T cell populations were isolated with positive isolation kits from Invitrogen. These data were likewise used in another study, on yellow fever vaccine responses in identical twins. The second publication reports: The authors reported that the T cell response to vaccination in identical twins appeared partly convergent and partly personalized. Focusing on identical twins, the study followed the T cell clones that responded to the vaccine, and did so with precision.

The sequencing sample was made of CD4+ T cells sorted from blood. Recombination connected TRBV3-1 to TRBJ2-5; the D gene is perhaps TRBD1, on 6 matching bases. This clonotype was obtained from a woman under 30 in good health. Read as DNA, the sequence is TGTGCCAGCAGCCAAGAAGCCACCCCCGGGACAAGCCAAGAGACCCAGTACTTC. Its amino acids are CASSQEATPGTSQETQYF.